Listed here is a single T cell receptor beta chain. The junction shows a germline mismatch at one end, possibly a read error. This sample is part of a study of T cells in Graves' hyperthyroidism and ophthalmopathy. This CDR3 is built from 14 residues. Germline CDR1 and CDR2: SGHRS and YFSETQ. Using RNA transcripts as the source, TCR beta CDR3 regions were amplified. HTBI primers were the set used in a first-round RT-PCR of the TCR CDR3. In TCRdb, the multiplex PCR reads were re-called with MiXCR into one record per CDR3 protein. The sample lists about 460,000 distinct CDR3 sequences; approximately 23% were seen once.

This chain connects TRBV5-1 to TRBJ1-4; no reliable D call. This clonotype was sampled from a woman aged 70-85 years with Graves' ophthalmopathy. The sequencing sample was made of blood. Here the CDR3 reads CASSLSGTNEKPFF. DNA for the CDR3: TGCGCCAGCAGCTTATCGGGAACTAATGAAAAACCGTTTTTT.